This is a list of T cell receptor beta chains from one sample in a study of T cells in Graves' hyperthyroidism and ophthalmopathy. Each CDR3 protein gets one entry after TCRdb re-called the multiplex PCR reads with MiXCR. Of approximately 610,000 distinct CDR3 sequences in the sample, around 15% were seen once. The sample comprised blood. The receptors come from a woman between 18 and 29 years old with Graves' hyperthyroidism. Both conserved end residues are part of each CDR3. D genes are given only for firm matches. Clone size is shown for a subset of rows, as once, few, many or a class of expanded clone.

TGTGCCAGCAGCCCCGCTGGACTAGCGGGGGGGCAAGAGACCCAGTACTTC	CASSPAGLAGGQETQYF	TRBJ2-5	TRBV7-2	17	-	TRBD2
TGTGCCAGCAGCCCCCGTCCTAGCTATGAGCAGTTCTTC	CASSPRPSYEQFF	TRBJ2-1	TRBV11-2	13	many	-
TGTGCCTCGAGCGGGGGCCGCTCCTACAATGAGCAGTTCTTC	CASSGGRSYNEQFF	TRBJ2-1	TRBV6-1	14	many	TRBD2
TGTGCCAGCAGTTTATCTGGGCAGGGTCGAGGGAAACTGTTTTTT	CASSLSGQGRGKLFF	TRBJ1-4	TRBV28	15	many	-
TGTGCCAGCAGTTTGTTTGGGACAAGTACCTACGAGCAGTACTTC	CASSLFGTSTYEQYF	TRBJ2-7	TRBV27	15	many	-
TGTGCCAGCACAACCGGTTTACAAGAGCAGTTCTTC	CASTTGLQEQFF	TRBJ2-1	TRBV28	12	many	-
TGTGCCAGCAGCTCGGCCTGGGGGGGGGCTAGCACAGATACGCAGTATTTT	CASSSAWGGASTDTQYF	TRBJ2-3	TRBV11-3	17	few	-
TGTGCCACCAGTGACCGCGGGGGCGGGGAAGAGACCCAGTACTTC	CATSDRGGGEETQYF	TRBJ2-5	TRBV24-1	15	-	-
TGTGCCAGCAGCCGCCTTTCCGGTGATGGCGAGCAGTACTTC	CASSRLSGDGEQYF	TRBJ2-7	TRBV3-1	14	many	-
TGTGCCAGCAGTTACCCCCGGGACAGACGGGTCCCTGGGGCCAACGTCCTGACTTTC	CASSYPRDRRVPGANVLTF	TRBJ2-6	TRBV6-5	19	few	TRBD1
TGTGCCAGCAGATCGGGACAGGGTAATGGCTACACCTTC	CASRSGQGNGYTF	TRBJ1-2	TRBV27	13	once	TRBD1
TGTGCCAGCTCACCACCGGCTTTGAACTATGGCTACACCTTC	CASSPPALNYGYTF	TRBJ1-2	TRBV18	14	few	-
TGCAGTGCTAGTGCGACAGGGGTAGGGGAGCAGTACTTC	CSASATGVGEQYF	TRBJ2-7	TRBV20-1	13	many	TRBD1
TGCGCCAGCAGCCAAGATCATGGGACAAATTCACCCCTCCACTTT	CASSQDHGTNSPLHF	TRBJ1-6	TRBV4-3	15	few	-
TGCGCCAGCAGCCAGGACGGGACTAGCGGGAGGCAAGAGACCCAGTACTTC	CASSQDGTSGRQETQYF	TRBJ2-5	TRBV4-1	17	many	TRBD2
TGTGCCAGTAGTATAATGGGGCCTTCTGCTAGCACAGATACGCAGTATTTT	CASSIMGPSASTDTQYF	TRBJ2-3	TRBV19	17	many	-
TGTGCCAGCAGTTTACCTACTAGCGGGGATGGGAATGAGCAGTTCTTC	CASSLPTSGDGNEQFF	TRBJ2-1	TRBV27	16	few	TRBD2
TGCGCCAGCCGCCTAGCGGGAACCCCTGAGCAGTTCTTC	CASRLAGTPEQFF	TRBJ2-1	TRBV5-1	13	-	TRBD2
TGTGCCAGCAGCTTAGAGGGGGGGGCCGGTGGCTACACCTTC	CASSLEGGAGGYTF	TRBJ1-2	TRBV7-2	14	many	-
TGCGCCAGCAGTGACGGGGCCCTTGGTGGCTACACCTTC	CASSDGALGGYTF	TRBJ1-2	TRBV10-1	13	-	-
TGTGCCAGCCTGACGAGCGGGAGGGCGAGGGGGAATGAGCAGTTCTTC	CASLTSGRARGNEQFF	TRBJ2-1	TRBV6-8	16	few	TRBD2
TGTGCCACCAGTGATTCCGGATTGCGTGAGCAGTTCTTC	CATSDSGLREQFF	TRBJ2-1	TRBV24-1	13	many	-
TGCAGTGCACCAAAGCGGGGGTCCTACAATGAGCAGTACTTC	CSAPKRGSYNEQYF	TRBJ2-7	TRBV20-1	14	-	TRBD2